This TCR beta chain derives from a study of siplizumab effects on memory and regulatory T cells. Whole-study findings and limits: There was no confirmation of the suppressive function of proliferating Tregs from siplizumab cultures. Treg-derived clones made up an average of about 68% of mappable alloreactive CD4+ clones with siplizumab and over 25% in controls.

This table comes from immunoSEQ multiplex PCR, and its TCRdb copy is limited to in-frame clones, with some not included. The sample carries approximately 65,000 clones, roughly 85% recorded once. Worth noting for this clone: Antigen unknown.

Germline V gene data show CDR1 as SGDLS and CDR2 as YYNGEE. V shed 0 bases and J shed 3 bases, with 7 bases lying between them. The length of the CDR3 is 14 residues. This TCR derives from a human donor in good health. This sequence joins TRBV9 and TRBJ1-3; D is unclear. The sequenced sample consisted of memory CD4+ T cells sorted from blood. This CDR3 reads CASSVARNGNTIYF. CDR3 nucleotides: TGTGCCAGCAGCGTAGCCCGGAATGGAAACACCATATATTTT.